Below, one T cell receptor beta chain is given with its context. Authors' data handling: Researchers report that nucleated cell counts were estimated from reference gene primer amplification. Sequencing used immunoSEQ multiplex PCR; TCRdb keeps in-frame clones, though not all of them. V, J and clone size were drawn from that table, and D and trimming were deduced from the DNA. This table holds approximately 190,000 clones, just over 85% found once. The CDR3 has 14 amino acids. V shed 5 bases and J shed 2 bases, with 13 bases lying between them. Germline V lookup: CDR1 KGHSH, CDR2 LQKENI. This entry belongs to a study of blood T cell repertoires in COVID-19. Background on the study: Samples came from the United States, Italy and Spain, spanning acute and convalescent COVID-19. Sources were T cells, B-cell-depleted T cells, or PBMCs; the material itself was cDNA or gDNA.

The chain links TRBV18 to TRBJ2-7; possible D gene TRBD1, 5 bases. This TCR came from a man at least 80 years old with acute or convalescent COVID-19. The specimen was peripheral blood. The CDR3 nucleotides read TGTGCCAGCTCAAACTCCGACAGTACCTACGAGCAGTACTTC. This encodes CASSNSDSTYEQYF. The full variable domain, completed using reference TRBV18 and TRBJ2-7, is NAGVMQNPRHLVRRRGQEARLRCSPMKGHSHVYWYRQLPEEGLKFMVYLQKENIIDESGMPKERFSAEFPKEGPSILRIQQVVRGDSAAYFCASSNSDSTYEQYFGPGTRLTVT.